This T cell receptor (beta chain) comes out of a study of CD8 T cells in Susac syndrome. V gave up 8 bases and J gave up 0 bases; unmatched junction bases: 6. The CDR3 contains 14 residues. An amount of RNA that ranged from roughly 0.45 to 1 ug was reverse transcribed with random hexamers. One entry per CDR3 protein, called by TCRdb with MiXCR from the immunoSEQ multiplex PCR reads. The sample has 150,000 to 250,000 distinct CDR3 sequences, 90% to 95% seen once. The sample comprised CD4+ T cells from PBMCs. The sequence was obtained from a human donor with multiple sclerosis. The chain combines TRBV12-3 or TRBV12-4 with TRBJ1-1, with 7 bases fitting TRBD1. The CDR3 loop reads CASSRGGLNTEAFF. Written as DNA, the CDR3 is TGTGCCAGCTCCAGGGGGGGCCTGAACACTGAAGCTTTCTTT.